This T cell receptor beta chain comes out of a study of vaccination and CD4 T cells after COVID-19. About the research overall: SARS-CoV-2 PCR on nasal swabs had been positive for the convalescent patients; some 10 were mild and one was severe. Two doses of either BNT162b2 or mRNA-1273 vaccine were given to participants.

Once obtained from cultured CD4+ T cells, the DNA was sequenced using the Oncomine TCR Beta short-read assay. The source of extracted genomic DNA was cultured CD4+ T cells. TCRdb re-derived calls from the PCR reads in MiXCR, one entry per CDR3 protein. The sample shows around 15,000 distinct CDR3 sequences, approximately 55% of them seen only once. V was trimmed by 5 bases and J by 8 bases, leaving 15 bases between them. This CDR3 is built from 13 residues. Germline V gene lookup returns CDR1 MNHEY and CDR2 SMNVEV (reference sequence). Treatment noted: approximately 9-day PBMC culture with coronavirus spike peptide pools or control peptides (ViraFEST assay). A few counts support this clonotype. Antigen specificity is unknown.

This rearrangement joins TRBV27 to TRBJ1-1; D might be TRBD1 (5 bases). The sample here was CD4+ T cells from blood, cultured in vitro, taken before SARS-CoV-2 vaccination. This receptor was obtained from a human donor who had recovered from COVID-19. The CDR3 nucleotides read TGTGCCAGCAGTACCAACTCCGGGACGGAAGCTTTCTTT. This sequence encodes CASSTNSGTEAFF.